This T cell receptor beta chain was recovered during a study of OX40 agonist ivuxolimab in advanced cancers. This CDR3 contains 19 residues. Regarding this clone: Its antigen is currently unknown.

The assay was immunoSEQ multiplex PCR, and TCRdb's table has in-frame clones only and misses some. The data contain under 80,000 clones, roughly 86% of them singletons. General study results and limits: Relative to CD4+ cells, CD8+ T cells on average had more expanded clones. Patients who responded partially at 0.1-3.0 mg/kg showed clonal expansion ranking among the lowest. The CD4+ and CD8+ T cells in the blood had expanded clonally by week 6 at 0.1 to 3.0 mg/kg.

The source of this sequence is an adult with an advanced solid tumor such as melanoma, head and neck, liver or kidney cancer. This chain links TRBV21-1 with TRBJ1-1; whether TRBD1, the table's D call, matches the DNA was not checked. TRBV21-1 is an annotated pseudogene. The starting material was CD4+ or CD8+ T cells sorted from blood, obtained in a trial of the OX40 agonist ivuxolimab. The CDR3 DNA follows: TGTGCCAGCAGCAAAAGAACAGGGAAGGTGCCCCCCATGAACACTGAAGCTTTCTTT. Translation gives CASSKRTGKVPPMNTEAFF.